Listed below are T cell receptor beta chains from one sample, sequenced in a study of cytomegalovirus exposure and HLA in healthy donors. The protocol was immunoSEQ multiplex PCR, while the TCRdb copy is restricted to in-frame clones and leaves out a portion. In the table there are 40,000 to 55,000 clones, about two thirds of which are singletons. The sequencing input was PBMCs. The receptor set was obtained from a man aged 55 to 70 in good health and CMV-seropositive. Both conserved end residues are part of each CDR3. A D gene is named only where the DNA matches it firmly. Only some rows state a clone size, as once, few, many or a class for expanded clones.

v_call: TRBV7-2
j_call: TRBJ2-4
d_call: TRBD1
clone_size: NA
cdr3_aa: CASSSAGTGGHIQYF
cdr3_nt: TGTGCCAGCAGCTCCGCCGGGACAGGGGGGCACATTCAGTACTTC

v_call: TRBV7-8
j_call: TRBJ1-4
d_call: TRBD1
clone_size: few
cdr3_aa: CASSLTYRGEKLFF
cdr3_nt: TGTGCCAGCAGCTTAACTTACAGGGGTGAAAAACTGTTTTTT

v_call: TRBV19
j_call: TRBJ1-5
d_call: TRBD1
clone_size: NA
cdr3_aa: CASSPGQGGNQPQHF
cdr3_nt: TGTGCCAGTAGTCCGGGACAGGGGGGAAATCAGCCCCAGCATTTT

v_call: TRBV11-3
j_call: TRBJ2-3
d_call: TRBD2
clone_size: NA
cdr3_aa: CASSRREGTDTQYF
cdr3_nt: TGTGCCAGCAGTCGGCGGGAGGGAACAGATACGCAGTATTTT

v_call: TRBV7-9
j_call: TRBJ2-7
d_call: TRBD2
clone_size: few
cdr3_aa: CASSLAAGGYEQYF
cdr3_nt: TGTGCCAGCAGCTTAGCAGCGGGAGGCTACGAGCAGTACTTC

v_call: TRBV4-2
j_call: TRBJ2-4
d_call: TRBD2
clone_size: few
cdr3_aa: CASSQDGGTSGRRDIQYF
cdr3_nt: TGTGCCAGCAGCCAAGATGGGGGGACTAGCGGGAGGCGAGACATTCAGTACTTC

v_call: TRBV7-9
j_call: TRBJ2-7
d_call: NA
clone_size: NA
cdr3_aa: CASSLVENYEQYF
cdr3_nt: TGTGCCAGCAGCTTAGTTGAGAATTACGAGCAGTACTTC

v_call: TRBV30
j_call: TRBJ2-1
d_call: TRBD1
clone_size: NA
cdr3_aa: CAWRNAGTAYNEQFF
cdr3_nt: TGTGCCTGGAGAAATGCCGGGACAGCCTACAATGAGCAGTTCTTC

v_call: TRBV5-6
j_call: TRBJ1-1
d_call: NA
clone_size: NA
cdr3_aa: CASSLAAGLRSTEAFF
cdr3_nt: TGTGCCAGCAGCTTGGCTGCGGGGTTGCGGAGCACTGAAGCTTTCTTT

v_call: TRBV15
j_call: TRBJ2-3
d_call: TRBD2
clone_size: NA
cdr3_aa: CATRSGSRDTQYF
cdr3_nt: TGTGCCACCAGAAGCGGGAGTAGAGATACGCAGTATTTT

v_call: TRBV11-2
j_call: TRBJ2-7
d_call: TRBD2
clone_size: NA
cdr3_aa: CASSLDSGNRYEQYF
cdr3_nt: TGTGCCAGCAGCTTAGATAGCGGGAACCGCTACGAGCAGTACTTC

v_call: TRBV30
j_call: TRBJ1-6
d_call: NA
clone_size: NA
cdr3_aa: CAWSAGEDSPLHF
cdr3_nt: TGTGCCTGGAGTGCCGGGGAAGATTCACCCCTCCACTTT

v_call: TRBV9
j_call: TRBJ2-3
d_call: TRBD1
clone_size: NA
cdr3_aa: CASSPRQGGPTDTQYF
cdr3_nt: TGTGCCAGCAGCCCACGACAGGGCGGACCCACAGATACGCAGTATTTT

v_call: TRBV19
j_call: TRBJ2-7
d_call: TRBD2
clone_size: NA
cdr3_aa: CASSPVEAGRDEQYF
cdr3_nt: TGTGCCAGTAGTCCTGTGGAGGCAGGGAGGGACGAGCAGTACTTC

v_call: TRBV6-5
j_call: TRBJ1-5
d_call: NA
clone_size: NA
cdr3_aa: CASSRQDNQPQHF
cdr3_nt: TGTGCCAGCAGTCGACAAGACAATCAGCCCCAGCATTTT

v_call: TRBV6-5
j_call: TRBJ2-1
d_call: TRBD1
clone_size: NA
cdr3_aa: CASSPGTGTYNEQFF
cdr3_nt: TGTGCCAGCAGTCCCGGGACAGGGACCTACAATGAGCAGTTCTTC

v_call: TRBV10-2
j_call: TRBJ2-1
d_call: NA
clone_size: NA
cdr3_aa: CASSPTLWEQFF
cdr3_nt: TGCGCCAGCAGTCCCACTCTTTGGGAGCAGTTCTTC

v_call: TRBV5-1
j_call: TRBJ1-2
d_call: NA
clone_size: few
cdr3_aa: CASSLQVTDQYGYTF
cdr3_nt: TGCGCCAGCAGCTTGCAAGTCACAGATCAGTATGGCTACACCTTC

v_call: TRBV19
j_call: TRBJ2-7
d_call: TRBD1
clone_size: NA
cdr3_aa: CASSADRGHEQYF
cdr3_nt: TGTGCCAGTAGTGCGGACAGGGGCCACGAGCAGTACTTC

v_call: TRBV28
j_call: TRBJ2-5
d_call: NA
clone_size: NA
cdr3_aa: CASSFMGVGQETQYF
cdr3_nt: TGTGCCAGCAGTTTTATGGGAGTTGGGCAAGAGACCCAGTACTTC

v_call: TRBV7-9
j_call: TRBJ2-7
d_call: TRBD1
clone_size: NA
cdr3_aa: CASSWGTDYEQYF
cdr3_nt: TGTGCCAGCAGCTGGGGGACAGACTACGAGCAGTACTTC

v_call: TRBV14
j_call: TRBJ1-1
d_call: NA
clone_size: few
cdr3_aa: CASSQDRDTEAFF
cdr3_nt: TGTGCCAGCAGCCAAGACAGGGACACTGAAGCTTTCTTT

v_call: TRBV28
j_call: TRBJ2-7
d_call: NA
clone_size: medium-sized
cdr3_aa: CASSPVLVLGPSSYEQYF
cdr3_nt: TGTGCCAGCAGTCCCGTCCTTGTCTTGGGGCCCAGCTCCTACGAGCAGTACTTC

v_call: TRBV6-4
j_call: TRBJ1-2
d_call: NA
clone_size: NA
cdr3_aa: CASSLGGPRGYTF
cdr3_nt: TGTGCCAGCAGCTTGGGGGGGCCGAGAGGCTACACCTTC

v_call: TRBV28
j_call: TRBJ1-1
d_call: TRBD1
clone_size: NA
cdr3_aa: CASSLTGKDTEAFF
cdr3_nt: TGTGCCAGCAGTCTGACAGGGAAGGACACTGAAGCTTTCTTT

v_call: TRBV7-8
j_call: TRBJ2-7
d_call: NA
clone_size: NA
cdr3_aa: CASSLGTGAIAGSYEQYF
cdr3_nt: TGTGCCAGCAGCTTAGGGACAGGGGCAATAGCGGGATCCTACGAGCAGTACTTC

v_call: TRBV5-1
j_call: TRBJ2-7
d_call: NA
clone_size: NA
cdr3_aa: CASSLIFAEPPYEQYF
cdr3_nt: TGCGCCAGCAGCTTGATTTTTGCGGAGCCCCCCTACGAGCAGTACTTC

v_call: TRBV11-2
j_call: TRBJ2-7
d_call: NA
clone_size: NA
cdr3_aa: CASSAVSQVSYEQYF
cdr3_nt: TGTGCCAGCAGCGCCGTCTCCCAGGTATCCTACGAGCAGTACTTC

v_call: TRBV6-5
j_call: TRBJ1-2
d_call: TRBD1
clone_size: NA
cdr3_aa: CASSLSATGPYGYTF
cdr3_nt: TGTGCCAGCAGCTTATCGGCGACAGGGCCCTATGGCTACACCTTC

v_call: TRBV7-2
j_call: TRBJ2-7
d_call: NA
clone_size: few
cdr3_aa: CASSSTPGLQQYF
cdr3_nt: TGTGCCAGCAGCTCGACTCCGGGACTCCAGCAGTACTTC

v_call: TRBV27
j_call: TRBJ2-7
d_call: NA
clone_size: few
cdr3_aa: CASSFGRGMDYEQYF
cdr3_nt: TGTGCCAGCAGCTTCGGTCGGGGTATGGACTACGAGCAGTACTTC

v_call: TRBV28
j_call: TRBJ2-7
d_call: NA
clone_size: few
cdr3_aa: CASSTSTFTYEQYF
cdr3_nt: TGTGCCAGCAGTACCTCGACATTTACCTACGAGCAGTACTTC

v_call: TRBV5-1
j_call: TRBJ2-1
d_call: TRBD2
clone_size: few
cdr3_aa: CASSSGLAGFDEQFF
cdr3_nt: TGCGCCAGCAGCTCGGGACTAGCGGGATTCGATGAGCAGTTCTTC

v_call: TRBV27
j_call: TRBJ2-7
d_call: NA
clone_size: few
cdr3_aa: CASSLVGVSSYEQYF
cdr3_nt: TGTGCCAGCAGTTTAGTAGGGGTCTCTTCCTACGAGCAGTACTTC

v_call: TRBV18
j_call: TRBJ2-3
d_call: NA
clone_size: NA
cdr3_aa: CASSPPPTDTQYF
cdr3_nt: TGTGCCAGCTCACCTCCTCCCACAGATACGCAGTATTTT

v_call: TRBV7-2
j_call: TRBJ2-4
d_call: NA
clone_size: NA
cdr3_aa: CASSFGDTRNIQYF
cdr3_nt: TGTGCCAGCAGCTTTGGGGACACTAGAAACATTCAGTACTTC

v_call: TRBV19
j_call: TRBJ1-1
d_call: NA
clone_size: few
cdr3_aa: CASSNQGTEAFF
cdr3_nt: TGTGCCAGTAGTAACCAGGGAACTGAAGCTTTCTTT

v_call: TRBV2
j_call: TRBJ2-5
d_call: TRBD1
clone_size: NA
cdr3_aa: CASSEALGQGQETQYF
cdr3_nt: TGTGCCAGCAGTGAAGCCCTGGGACAGGGACAAGAGACCCAGTACTTC

v_call: TRBV6-5
j_call: TRBJ2-5
d_call: NA
clone_size: few
cdr3_aa: CASRGPGRETQYF
cdr3_nt: TGTGCCAGCAGGGGCCCCGGCAGGGAGACCCAGTACTTC

v_call: TRBV4-1
j_call: TRBJ1-4
d_call: TRBD1
clone_size: NA
cdr3_aa: CASSQDLRTGVLVEKLFF
cdr3_nt: TGCGCCAGCAGCCAAGATCTAAGGACAGGGGTGTTGGTCGAAAAACTGTTTTTT

v_call: TRBV9
j_call: TRBJ2-7
d_call: TRBD2
clone_size: NA
cdr3_aa: CASSPQAGVHEQYF
cdr3_nt: TGTGCCAGCAGCCCGCAAGCGGGAGTCCACGAGCAGTACTTC

v_call: TRBV5-6
j_call: TRBJ2-3
d_call: NA
clone_size: NA
cdr3_aa: CASSLVREMTDTQYF
cdr3_nt: TGTGCCAGCAGCTTGGTTCGGGAGATGACAGATACGCAGTATTTT

v_call: TRBV11-3
j_call: TRBJ2-1
d_call: TRBD2
clone_size: few
cdr3_aa: CASSPREGLDNEQFF
cdr3_nt: TGTGCCAGCAGCCCTCGGGAGGGCCTAGACAATGAGCAGTTCTTC

v_call: TRBV2
j_call: TRBJ2-7
d_call: TRBD2
clone_size: NA
cdr3_aa: CASSEDFPTRGSSYEQYF
cdr3_nt: TGTGCCAGCAGTGAAGATTTCCCTACCCGCGGGAGCTCCTACGAGCAGTACTTC

v_call: TRBV5-5
j_call: TRBJ1-2
d_call: NA
clone_size: NA
cdr3_aa: CASSVVGGGYGYTF
cdr3_nt: TGTGCCAGCAGCGTCGTCGGGGGAGGCTATGGCTACACCTTC

v_call: TRBV18
j_call: TRBJ1-4
d_call: TRBD1
clone_size: NA
cdr3_aa: CASSPGTGLGGFEKLFF
cdr3_nt: TGTGCCAGCTCACCAGGGACAGGACTCGGAGGATTTGAAAAACTGTTTTTT

v_call: TRBV7-8
j_call: TRBJ2-1
d_call: TRBD1
clone_size: NA
cdr3_aa: CASSVQGGWNEQFF
cdr3_nt: TGTGCCAGCAGCGTCCAAGGGGGCTGGAATGAGCAGTTCTTC

v_call: TRBV4-1
j_call: TRBJ1-1
d_call: TRBD1
clone_size: few
cdr3_aa: CASMGGDRGLHMNTEAFF
cdr3_nt: TGCGCCAGCATGGGAGGGGACAGGGGGCTCCATATGAACACTGAAGCTTTCTTT

v_call: TRBV2
j_call: TRBJ2-1
d_call: TRBD2
clone_size: NA
cdr3_aa: CASRGKSGRYYNEQFF
cdr3_nt: TGTGCCAGCAGGGGGAAAAGCGGGAGGTACTACAATGAGCAGTTCTTC